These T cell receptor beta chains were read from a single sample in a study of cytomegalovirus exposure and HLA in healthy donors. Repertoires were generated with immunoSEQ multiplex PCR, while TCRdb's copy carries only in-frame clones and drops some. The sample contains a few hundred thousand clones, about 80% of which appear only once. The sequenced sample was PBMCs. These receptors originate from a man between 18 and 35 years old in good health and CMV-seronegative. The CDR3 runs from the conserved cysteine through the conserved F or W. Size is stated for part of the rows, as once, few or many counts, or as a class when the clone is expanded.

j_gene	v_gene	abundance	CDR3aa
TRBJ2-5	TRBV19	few	CASSRQGEETQYF
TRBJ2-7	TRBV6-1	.	CASSESVKDPGEQYF
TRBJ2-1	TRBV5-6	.	CASSLTSGGDNEQFF
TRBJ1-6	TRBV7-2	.	CASSSATGDNSPLHF
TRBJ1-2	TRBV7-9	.	CSSSSQGAIDYGYTF
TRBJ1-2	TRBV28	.	CASSPPQRTGGYTF
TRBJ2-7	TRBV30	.	CAWTGGSYEQYF
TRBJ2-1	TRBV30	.	CAWIPRWGGNEQFF
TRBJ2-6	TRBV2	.	CASNAGGGANVLTF
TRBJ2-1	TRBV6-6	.	CASSGAIHEQFF
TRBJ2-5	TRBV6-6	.	CASSPSETQYF
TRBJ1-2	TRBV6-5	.	CASSAVQGGNYGYTF
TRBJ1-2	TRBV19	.	CASTRDRVRGYTF
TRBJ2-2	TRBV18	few	CASSPSGTSGIGSTGELFF
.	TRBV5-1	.	CASSLGPSGATYEQYF
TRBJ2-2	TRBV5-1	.	CASRETATHSGELFF
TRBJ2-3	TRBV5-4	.	CASSLAASGTSTDTQYF
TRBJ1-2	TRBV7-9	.	CASSLATSNNYGYTF
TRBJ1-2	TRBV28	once	CASSITGRPNYGYTF
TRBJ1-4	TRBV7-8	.	CASSLAGTGGGRGKLFF
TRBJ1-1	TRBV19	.	CASSPSLGNTEAFF
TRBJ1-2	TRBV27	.	CASSFSPGRIDYTF
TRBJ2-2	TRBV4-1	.	CASSQGQGPHTGELFF
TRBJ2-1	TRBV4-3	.	CASSQDRLAYNEQFF
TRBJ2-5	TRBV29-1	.	CSVGGGLQTQYF
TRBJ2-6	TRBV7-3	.	CASSLLSIGQGGGANVLTF
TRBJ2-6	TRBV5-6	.	CASSLYRGSGANVLTF
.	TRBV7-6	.	CASSPDSAYEQYF
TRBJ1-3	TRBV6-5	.	CASSEISSGNTIYF
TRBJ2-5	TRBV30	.	CAWSVGAGRETQYF
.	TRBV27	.	CASSFLDRVYEQYF
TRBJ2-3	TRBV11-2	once	CASSLIGGRARTDTQYF
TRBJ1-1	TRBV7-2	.	CASSVKSGGTEAFF
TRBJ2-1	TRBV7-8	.	CASSLGIAGGSFDGSNEQFF
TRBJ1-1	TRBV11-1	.	CASSPTGRTEAFF
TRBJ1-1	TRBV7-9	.	CASQRQVNTEAFF
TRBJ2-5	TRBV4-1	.	CASGLGRGPQYF
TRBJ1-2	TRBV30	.	CAWSVGGSYGYTF
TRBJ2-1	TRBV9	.	CASSLIAGEYNEQFF
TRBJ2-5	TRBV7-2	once	CASSVLGETQYF
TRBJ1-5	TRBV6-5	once	CASSYSQGIDQPQHF
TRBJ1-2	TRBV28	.	CASSPETDSYGGYTF
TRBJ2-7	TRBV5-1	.	CASSFLDGLGEQYF
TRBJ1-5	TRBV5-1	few	CASSLGPRDGGSKPQHF
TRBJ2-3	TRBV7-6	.	CASSPMRVSTDTQYF
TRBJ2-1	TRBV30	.	CAWSVGTSGVYEQFF